This is a list of T cell receptor beta chains from one sample in a study of beta chain features in type 1 diabetes. Profiled with immunoSEQ multiplex PCR; TCRdb holds only in-frame clones, not every one. The profile shows about 650,000 clones, roughly an eighth of them singletons. Material for sequencing was naive CD4+ T cells from blood. These receptor sequences come from a man younger than 40 with type 1 diabetes. Both conserved end residues are part of each CDR3. The D gene is left open where the match is weak. The size of a clone is reported for some rows only, either as once, few or many, or as a class for expanded clones.

v_gene: TRBV7-9; abundance: few; d_gene: -; len: 14; j_gene: TRBJ1-5; CDR3aa: CASSFEARGSTQHF; CDR3nt: TGTGCCAGCAGCTTCGAGGCCAGGGGATCGACCCAGCATTTT
v_gene: TRBV7-2; abundance: few; d_gene: TRBD1; len: 12; j_gene: TRBJ2-7; CDR3aa: CASSKDRDEQYF; CDR3nt: TGTGCCAGCAGCAAAGACAGGGACGAGCAGTACTTC
v_gene: TRBV6-5; abundance: -; d_gene: -; len: 16; j_gene: TRBJ1-2; CDR3aa: CASSYSTRVRDYGYTF; CDR3nt: TGTGCCAGCAGTTACTCGACAAGGGTACGAGACTATGGCTACACCTTC
v_gene: TRBV2; abundance: -; d_gene: -; len: 15; j_gene: TRBJ2-7; CDR3aa: CASSEALKGSHEQYF; CDR3nt: TGTGCCAGCAGTGAAGCGCTAAAAGGGTCCCACGAGCAGTACTTC
v_gene: TRBV29-1; abundance: -; d_gene: TRBD2; len: 16; j_gene: TRBJ2-2; CDR3aa: CSVEGPSGGNTGELFF; CDR3nt: TGCAGCGTTGAAGGACCTAGCGGGGGAAACACCGGGGAGCTGTTTTTT
v_gene: TRBV19; abundance: -; d_gene: TRBD1; len: 16; j_gene: TRBJ1-5; CDR3aa: CASSQGGPQGGQPQHF; CDR3nt: TGTGCCAGTAGCCAGGGGGGACCCCAAGGTGGTCAGCCCCAGCATTTT
v_gene: TRBV4-3; abundance: -; d_gene: -; len: 13; j_gene: TRBJ2-3; CDR3aa: CASSVRATDTQYF; CDR3nt: TGCGCCAGCAGCGTAAGGGCCACAGATACGCAGTATTTT
v_gene: TRBV7-3; abundance: -; d_gene: TRBD2; len: 14; j_gene: TRBJ2-5; CDR3aa: CASSPGRAGETQYF; CDR3nt: TGTGCCAGCAGCCCGGGGAGGGCCGGAGAGACCCAGTACTTC
v_gene: TRBV7-2; abundance: -; d_gene: -; len: 16; j_gene: TRBJ1-3; CDR3aa: CASSLVGGRGGNTIYF; CDR3nt: TGTGCCAGCAGCTTAGTTGGTGGCAGGGGCGGAAACACCATATATTTT
v_gene: TRBV5-4; abundance: few; d_gene: -; len: 14; j_gene: TRBJ1-4; CDR3aa: CASSQVDGNEKLFF; CDR3nt: TGTGCCAGCAGCCAAGTGGACGGGAATGAAAAACTGTTTTTT
v_gene: TRBV5-4; abundance: -; d_gene: -; len: 12; j_gene: TRBJ1-1; CDR3aa: CASSPKNTEAFF; CDR3nt: TGTGCCAGCAGTCCCAAGAACACTGAAGCTTTCTTT
v_gene: TRBV7-9; abundance: -; d_gene: -; len: 12; j_gene: TRBJ2-7; CDR3aa: CASSFRGGEQYF; CDR3nt: TGTGCCAGCAGCTTTAGAGGGGGCGAGCAGTACTTC
v_gene: TRBV9; abundance: few; d_gene: -; len: 14; j_gene: TRBJ2-1; CDR3aa: CASSAGLEYNEQFF; CDR3nt: TGTGCCAGCAGCGCGGGCCTCGAATACAATGAGCAGTTCTTC
v_gene: TRBV11-2; abundance: few; d_gene: -; len: 12; j_gene: TRBJ1-6; CDR3aa: CASSLQFSPLHF; CDR3nt: TGTGCCAGCAGCTTACAGTTCTCACCCCTCCACTTT
v_gene: TRBV11-3; abundance: -; d_gene: -; len: 14; j_gene: TRBJ1-1; CDR3aa: CASSLNQVNTEAFF; CDR3nt: TGTGCCAGCAGCTTAAACCAGGTGAACACTGAAGCTTTCTTT
v_gene: TRBV7-2; abundance: -; d_gene: -; len: 15; j_gene: TRBJ1-2; CDR3aa: CATSSEGTLNYGYTF; CDR3nt: TGTGCCACATCTTCAGAGGGGACGCTGAACTATGGCTACACCTTC
v_gene: TRBV9; abundance: few; d_gene: TRBD1; len: 14; j_gene: TRBJ1-3; CDR3aa: CASSARDRPDTIYF; CDR3nt: TGTGCCAGCAGCGCCCGGGACAGGCCGGACACCATATATTTT
v_gene: TRBV7-2; abundance: -; d_gene: TRBD2; len: 15; j_gene: TRBJ2-2; CDR3aa: CASSLGREYTGELFF; CDR3nt: TGTGCCAGCAGCTTGGGGCGGGAGTACACCGGGGAGCTGTTTTTT
v_gene: TRBV7-9; abundance: few; d_gene: TRBD1; len: 16; j_gene: TRBJ1-6; CDR3aa: CASSSIQGTYNSPLHF; CDR3nt: TGTGCCAGCAGCTCGATACAGGGGACGTATAATTCACCCCTCCACTTT
v_gene: TRBV29-1; abundance: few; d_gene: -; len: 13; j_gene: TRBJ1-1; CDR3aa: CSVWGWRNTEAFF; CDR3nt: TGCAGCGTTTGGGGTTGGCGAAACACTGAAGCTTTCTTT
v_gene: TRBV6-1; abundance: -; d_gene: -; len: 15; j_gene: TRBJ2-5; CDR3aa: CASSSGGGPGETQYF; CDR3nt: TGTGCCAGCAGTTCCGGAGGGGGTCCTGGAGAGACCCAGTACTTC
v_gene: TRBV11-2; abundance: few; d_gene: -; len: 13; j_gene: TRBJ1-2; CDR3aa: CASSLGPIYGYTF; CDR3nt: TGTGCCAGCAGCTTAGGACCGATCTATGGCTACACCTTC
v_gene: TRBV25-1; abundance: -; d_gene: -; len: 12; j_gene: TRBJ1-2; CDR3aa: CASSAGDYGYTF; CDR3nt: TGTGCCAGCAGTGCGGGGGACTATGGCTACACCTTC
v_gene: TRBV4-2; abundance: -; d_gene: -; len: 15; j_gene: TRBJ2-5; CDR3aa: CASSQETTSQETQYF; CDR3nt: TGTGCCAGCAGCCAAGAGACGACTAGCCAAGAGACCCAGTACTTC
v_gene: TRBV4-2; abundance: -; d_gene: -; len: 15; j_gene: TRBJ1-6; CDR3aa: CASSQVQGIGSPLHF; CDR3nt: TGTGCCAGCAGCCAAGTGCAGGGGATAGGTTCACCCCTCCACTTT
v_gene: TRBV19; abundance: -; d_gene: TRBD1; len: 14; j_gene: TRBJ1-2; CDR3aa: CASRTGTALYGYTF; CDR3nt: TGTGCCAGTAGGACCGGGACAGCACTCTATGGCTACACCTTC
v_gene: TRBV30; abundance: -; d_gene: TRBD2; len: 12; j_gene: TRBJ2-3; CDR3aa: CAWTSSGDTQYF; CDR3nt: TGTGCCTGGACGTCTAGCGGAGATACGCAGTATTTT
v_gene: TRBV6-1; abundance: -; d_gene: -; len: 12; j_gene: TRBJ1-1; CDR3aa: CAVQGMNTEAFF; CDR3nt: TGTGCCGTGCAGGGTATGAACACTGAAGCTTTCTTT
v_gene: TRBV2; abundance: -; d_gene: -; len: 15; j_gene: TRBJ2-3; CDR3aa: CASSDRGVGSDTQYF; CDR3nt: TGTGCCAGCAGTGACCGAGGGGTAGGGAGCGATACGCAGTATTTT
v_gene: TRBV18; abundance: -; d_gene: -; len: 16; j_gene: TRBJ1-5; CDR3aa: CASSSDPSRAYQPQHF; CDR3nt: TGTGCCAGCTCATCCGATCCGAGTCGTGCGTACCAGCCCCAGCATTTT
v_gene: TRBV19; abundance: -; d_gene: -; len: 13; j_gene: TRBJ1-5; CDR3aa: CASSLRVTQPQHF; CDR3nt: TGTGCCAGTAGTTTGCGGGTAACTCAGCCCCAGCATTTT
v_gene: TRBV9; abundance: -; d_gene: -; len: 16; j_gene: TRBJ1-6; CDR3aa: CASGVVPDRTESPLHF; CDR3nt: TGTGCCAGCGGCGTAGTACCCGACAGGACGGAGTCACCCCTCCACTTT
v_gene: TRBV19; abundance: -; d_gene: -; len: 15; j_gene: TRBJ2-1; CDR3aa: CASSSDIAFRGEQFF; CDR3nt: TGTGCCAGTAGTTCGGATATCGCTTTTAGGGGTGAGCAGTTCTTC
v_gene: TRBV9; abundance: -; d_gene: TRBD1; len: 13; j_gene: TRBJ1-2; CDR3aa: CASSVDRGYGYTF; CDR3nt: TGTGCCAGCAGCGTTGACAGGGGATATGGCTACACCTTC
v_gene: TRBV6-5; abundance: few; d_gene: TRBD1; len: 15; j_gene: TRBJ2-7; CDR3aa: CASRRARQGLNEQYF; CDR3nt: TGTGCCAGCAGAAGAGCAAGACAGGGATTGAACGAGCAGTACTTC
v_gene: TRBV6-5; abundance: few; d_gene: -; len: 13; j_gene: TRBJ1-3; CDR3aa: CASRRGSGNTIYF; CDR3nt: TGTGCCAGCAGGAGGGGGTCTGGAAACACCATATATTTT
v_gene: TRBV7-6; abundance: -; d_gene: -; len: 13; j_gene: TRBJ2-7; CDR3aa: CASSPRGLYEQYF; CDR3nt: TGTGCCAGCAGCCCCCGGGGTCTCTACGAGCAGTACTTC
v_gene: TRBV19; abundance: -; d_gene: TRBD1; len: 17; j_gene: TRBJ1-2; CDR3aa: CASSLGTDSFRNYGYTF; CDR3nt: TGTGCCAGTAGTCTAGGGACAGACAGTTTCCGTAACTATGGCTACACCTTC
v_gene: TRBV4-2; abundance: -; d_gene: TRBD2; len: 13; j_gene: TRBJ2-2; CDR3aa: CASSGLAGETLFF; CDR3nt: TGTGCCAGCAGTGGACTAGCGGGGGAAACGCTGTTTTTT
v_gene: TRBV27; abundance: -; d_gene: TRBD1; len: 15; j_gene: TRBJ1-1; CDR3aa: CASSSWTGADTEAFF; CDR3nt: TGTGCCAGCAGTTCTTGGACAGGGGCAGACACTGAAGCTTTCTTT
v_gene: TRBV7-6; abundance: few; d_gene: -; len: 16; j_gene: TRBJ2-5; CDR3aa: CASSPNIAGNQETQYF; CDR3nt: TGTGCCAGCAGCCCTAACATCGCGGGGAACCAAGAGACCCAGTACTTC
v_gene: TRBV10-2; abundance: few; d_gene: TRBD1; len: 15; j_gene: TRBJ2-2; CDR3aa: CASRLNRGRDGELFF; CDR3nt: TGCGCCAGCAGACTCAACAGGGGTAGGGACGGGGAGCTGTTTTTT
v_gene: TRBV5-4; abundance: -; d_gene: TRBD1; len: 15; j_gene: TRBJ1-6; CDR3aa: CASNLLGTDNSPLHF; CDR3nt: TGTGCCAGCAACTTGCTAGGGACAGATAATTCACCCCTCCACTTT
v_gene: TRBV5-1; abundance: -; d_gene: -; len: 14; j_gene: TRBJ1-1; CDR3aa: CASLADTSNTEAFF; CDR3nt: TGCGCCAGCTTAGCGGACACATCGAACACTGAAGCTTTCTTT
v_gene: TRBV10-2; abundance: -; d_gene: -; len: 13; j_gene: TRBJ2-5; CDR3aa: CASTGGGRETQYF; CDR3nt: TGCGCCAGCACTGGAGGGGGCCGGGAGACCCAGTACTTC
v_gene: TRBV19; abundance: -; d_gene: -; len: 13; j_gene: TRBJ2-7; CDR3aa: CASSPGQLPGQYF; CDR3nt: TGTGCCAGTAGTCCCGGACAGTTACCTGGGCAGTACTTC
v_gene: TRBV4-2; abundance: few; d_gene: -; len: 14; j_gene: TRBJ2-5; CDR3aa: CASRPPGAQETQYF; CDR3nt: TGTGCCAGCAGACCTCCGGGGGCACAAGAGACCCAGTACTTC
v_gene: TRBV7-2; abundance: -; d_gene: -; len: 14; j_gene: TRBJ2-6; CDR3aa: CASRRTSGANVLTF; CDR3nt: TGTGCCAGCAGAAGAACCTCTGGGGCCAACGTCCTGACTTTC
v_gene: TRBV14; abundance: -; d_gene: -; len: 14; j_gene: TRBJ2-7; CDR3aa: CASSHGSTGREQYF; CDR3nt: TGTGCCAGCAGCCATGGAAGTACGGGGCGGGAGCAGTACTTC
v_gene: TRBV5-1; abundance: -; d_gene: TRBD1; len: 14; j_gene: TRBJ1-2; CDR3aa: CASSRQGAEDGYTF; CDR3nt: TGCGCCAGCAGCCGACAGGGGGCTGAAGATGGCTACACCTTC
v_gene: TRBV2; abundance: -; d_gene: -; len: 12; j_gene: TRBJ2-7; CDR3aa: CASSQLVGEQYF; CDR3nt: TGTGCCAGCAGTCAACTAGTGGGGGAGCAGTACTTC
v_gene: TRBV11-3; abundance: -; d_gene: TRBD2; len: 16; j_gene: TRBJ2-5; CDR3aa: CASSPGTSGGQETQYF; CDR3nt: TGTGCCAGCAGCCCGGGGACTAGCGGGGGCCAAGAGACCCAGTACTTC
v_gene: TRBV27; abundance: few; d_gene: TRBD2; len: 15; j_gene: TRBJ2-7; CDR3aa: CASSLSLAGVYEQYF; CDR3nt: TGTGCCAGCAGTTTATCGCTAGCGGGGGTTTACGAGCAGTACTTC
v_gene: TRBV9; abundance: few; d_gene: -; len: 16; j_gene: TRBJ2-1; CDR3aa: CASSRVFGSTYNEQFF; CDR3nt: TGTGCCAGCAGCCGGGTATTCGGCTCAACGTACAATGAGCAGTTCTTC
v_gene: TRBV11-3; abundance: few; d_gene: TRBD1; len: 17; j_gene: TRBJ2-2; CDR3aa: CASSPAHRGPNTGELFF; CDR3nt: TGTGCCAGCAGCCCAGCGCACAGGGGTCCGAACACCGGGGAGCTGTTTTTT